The entry below describes one TCR beta chain. CDR1 is LNHDA, CDR2 SQIVND, per germline (reference sequence). This CDR3 contains 15 residues. Trimming shortened V by 6 bases and J by 1 base, and 13 bases separated the two germline ends. This entry belongs to a study of CD8+CD57+ T cells in acquired aplastic anemia. Study-level background: DNA from sorted CD4+ and CD8+ cells averaged around 3.2 ug.

TCR beta VDJ and CDR3 profiles were obtained from a genomic DNA template. Using its own MiXCR run on the reads, TCRdb lists one record per CDR3 protein. The sample consists of under 350,000 distinct CDR3 sequences, 55% to 60% of them appearing once. Sequenced: sorted CD4+, CD8+, or CD8+CD57+ T cells (not recorded which) from PBMCs. The chain combines TRBV19 with TRBJ1-5; D is ambiguous. The sequence was collected from a human donor with severe aplastic anemia or a healthy control (not recorded which). CDR3 DNA sequence: TGTGCCAGTAGGGGCAGGATAAACAGCAATCAGCCCCAGCATTTT. Amino acids: CASRGRINSNQPQHF.